The clone carrying this T cell receptor beta chain came up many times. This sample stems from a study of T cells in Graves' hyperthyroidism and ophthalmopathy. The CDR3 regions of TCR beta were amplified from RNA transcripts. First-round RT-PCR of the TCR CDR3 relied on the HTBI primer set. TCRdb called the multiplex PCR reads again in MiXCR, with one record for every CDR3 protein. The data show fewer than 850,000 distinct CDR3 sequences, 15% to 20% seen once. Germline values: CDR1 MNHEY, CDR2 SMNVEV (reference sequence). The CDR3 length is 14 residues. Unmatched junction bases numbered 8, after V lost 6 bases and J lost 4 bases. Based on clinical symptoms, serum thyroxine and TRAb, thyroid ultrasound and orbital computed tomography, diagnoses were reached.

The sequencing sample was made of blood. The V and J genes are TRBV27 and TRBJ1-2, with 7 bases matching TRBD1. This clonotype was sampled from a man aged 45-65 years with Graves' hyperthyroidism. The CDR3 sequence is CASRESGTAYGYTF. The DNA of the CDR3 is TGTGCCAGCAGGGAATCCGGGACAGCCTATGGCTACACCTTC.